These 29 T cell receptor beta chains share one sample of origin, sequenced in a study of blood T cell dynamics during melanoma immunotherapy. Described time point: pre-treatment baseline. Sequencing used immunoSEQ multiplex PCR; TCRdb keeps in-frame clones, though not all of them. Of fewer than 18,000 clones in the sample, more than 75% were seen once. The material was blood, obtained from a patient treated with checkpoint blockade. These receptors all come from a human donor with melanoma.

The V gene is TRBV6-1, the J gene TRBJ1-3, with 8 bases identical to TRBD1. Germline values: CDR1 MNHNS, CDR2 SASEGT. V lost 4 bases and J lost 6; bases outside the gene matches: 11. The CDR3 covers 16 residues. The CDR3 DNA is TGTGCCAGCAGTGTGATGGGACAGGCGTTCGCAAACACCATATATTTT. It yields the protein CASSVMGQAFANTIYF.

This chain joins TRBV7-9 and TRBJ1-6; D is unclear. The CDR3 covers 13 residues. V dropped 5 bases and J dropped 11 bases, with 13 bases sitting between them. Germline CDR1 SEHNR, CDR2 FQNEAQ (reference sequence). The CDR3 is CASSPPMSAPLHF. CDR3 in DNA: TGTGCCAGCAGCCCCCCCATGTCCGCACCCCTCCACTTT.

This clone is a singleton in its sample. The V and J genes are TRBV7-8 and TRBJ1-1; 7 bases are a match to TRBD1. The CDR3 loop spans 14 amino acids. Trimming cost V 4 bases and J 5 bases; bases outside gene matches: 7. CDR1 and CDR2 (germline): SGHVS, FQNEAQ. DNA of the CDR3: TGTGCCAGCAGCTCTTCGCAGGGGGGGACTGAAGCTTTCTTT. Its translation: CASSSSQGGTEAFF. Looking up the rest from reference TRBV7-8 and TRBJ1-1 gives the full variable domain: GAGVSQSPRYKVAKRGQDVALRCDPISGHVSLFWYQQALGQGPEFLTYFQNEAQLDKSGLPSDRFFAERPEGSVSTLKIQRTQQEDSAVYLCASSSSQGGTEAFFGQGTRLTVV.

V is TRBV29-1 and J is TRBJ1-2, with D tentatively TRBD1 (5 bases). Trimming left V 2 bases short and J 7 bases short, with 17 bases between. This CDR3 is 14 amino acids long. Germline V gene sequence: CDR1 SQVTM, CDR2 ANQGSEA. The CDR3: CSVERGRGVGGYTF. The DNA for the CDR3 is TGCAGCGTTGAAAGGGGTCGGGGGGTAGGTGGCTACACCTTC.

The CDR3 reads CASSPPWTDFSYEQYF. CDR3 nucleotide sequence: TGTGCCAGCAGCCCACCCTGGACAGATTTCTCCTACGAGCAGTACTTC. The chain joins TRBV11-3 to TRBJ2-7; the D gene is possibly TRBD1 (6 bases). The V end was cut by 5 bases, the J end by 0 bases, with 17 bases between. Germline CDR1 SGHNT, CDR2 YENEEA. This CDR3 is built from 16 residues.

This sequence joins TRBV7-9 and TRBJ2-2, with D perhaps matching TRBD1 (5 bases). The CDR3 has 16 residues. V lost 0 bases and J lost 4, with 12 bases in between. Germline lookup yields CDR1 SEHNR and CDR2 FQNEAQ (reference sequence). The CDR3 region is CASSLAQGAVTGELFF. The CDR3 DNA follows: TGTGCCAGCAGCTTAGCGCAGGGTGCAGTCACCGGGGAGCTGTTTTTT. The complete variable domain, with remaining parts taken from reference TRBV7-9 and TRBJ2-2, reads DTGVSQNPRHKITKRGQNVTFRCDPISEHNRLYWYRQTLGQGPEFLTYFQNEAQLEKSRLLSDRFSAERPKGSFSTLEIQRTEQGDSAMYLCASSLAQGAVTGELFFGEGSRLTVL.

The genes are TRBV19 and TRBJ2-2; D might be TRBD2 (6 bases). The germline V gene has CDR1 LNHDA and CDR2 SQIVND (reference sequence). This CDR3 comprises 16 residues. V was clipped by 9 bases and J by 4 bases, with 21 bases between them. CDR3 amino acids: CASTPAGRTSTGELFF. The CDR3 nucleotides are TGTGCCAGCACCCCGGCGGGACGAACGAGCACCGGGGAGCTGTTTTTT.

The chain couples TRBV4-1 to TRBJ1-2; D is perhaps TRBD1 (6 bases). In germline, CDR1 is MGHRA, CDR2 YSYEKL. The CDR3 sequence is 12 residues long. Between the trimmed V and J ends, which lost 1 base and 6 bases, there was a span of 6 bases. CDR3 amino acids: CASSQAGDGYTF. The CDR3 nucleotides are TGCGCCAGCAGCCAAGCAGGGGATGGCTACACCTTC.

The chain joins TRBV29-1 to TRBJ2-1; D is ambiguous. The CDR3 extends over 13 amino acids. Germline V gene lookup returns CDR1 SQVTM and CDR2 ANQGSEA. V dropped 3 bases and J dropped 2 bases, with 8 bases sitting between them. CDR3 nucleotide sequence: TGCAGCGTTGATTCGGCAGCCTACAATGAGCAGTTCTTC. The encoded protein is CSVDSAAYNEQFF.

The chain links TRBV6-1 to TRBJ1-5; D is unresolved. Per germline, CDR1 MNHNS and CDR2 SASEGT. This CDR3 is built from 17 residues. V was pared by 2 bases and J by 2 bases, with 16 bases between. The CDR3 here is CASSEQRKVVGNQPQHF. As DNA, the CDR3 is TGTGCCAGCAGTGAACAAAGGAAGGTGGTCGGCAATCAGCCCCAGCATTTT.

The chain recombines TRBV5-1 with TRBJ1-4; the D is unclear. With 0 bases removed from V and 8 bases from J, the gap between germline ends came to 11 bases. This CDR3 has 14 amino acids. CDR1 SGHRS and CDR2 YFSETQ come from the germline V gene. CDR3 coding DNA: TGCGCCAGCAGCTTGGATCCCCTGGCCGAAAAACTGTTTTTT. This translates into CASSLDPLAEKLFF. Variable domain in full (rest from reference TRBV5-1 and TRBJ1-4): KAGVTQTPRYLIKTRGQQVTLSCSPISGHRSVSWYQQTPGQGLQFLFEYFSETQRNKGNFPGRFSGRQFSNSRSEMNVSTLELGDSALYLCASSLDPLAEKLFFGSGTQLSVL.

V usage is TRBV18 and J usage is TRBJ2-7; 9 positions agree with TRBD1. V shed 3 bases and J 0 bases; nucleotides not matched to a gene: 9. The CDR3 sequence is 17 residues long. Germline-derived CDR1 and CDR2 are KGHSH and LQKENI. The CDR3 DNA reads as TGTGCCAGCTCACCGTTACAGGGGGCACTTCGCTCCTACGAGCAGTACTTC. This codes for CASSPLQGALRSYEQYF. Filled out from reference TRBV18 and TRBJ2-7, the complete variable domain reads NAGVMQNPRHLVRRRGQEARLRCSPMKGHSHVYWYRQLPEEGLKFMVYLQKENIIDESGMPKERFSAEFPKEGPSILRIQQVVRGDSAAYFCASSPLQGALRSYEQYFGPGTRLTVT.

The chain has TRBV25-1 and TRBJ2-1; TRBD2 aligns across 8 bases. The CDR3 covers 14 residues. Per the germline V gene, CDR1 is MGHDK and CDR2 is SYGVNS. J was trimmed by 5 bases and V by 4 bases; bases with no gene match: 4. The CDR3 here is CASSALAGNNEQFF. CDR3 in DNA: TGTGCCAGCAGTGCCCTAGCGGGCAACAATGAGCAGTTCTTC.

The chain joins TRBV6-4 to TRBJ1-6; TRBD1 is a possible D gene (6 bases). The CDR3 consists of 15 residues. V gave up 4 bases and J gave up 7 bases, with 14 bases separating them. Per germline, CDR1 MRHNA and CDR2 SNTAGT. DNA for the CDR3: TGTGCCAGCAGTGCGTCGCAGGGGAGGAATTCACCCCTCCACTTT. Translating gives CASSASQGRNSPLHF.

The J gene is TRBJ1-4, the V gene TRBV6-1, with a weak D call TRBD1 (5 bases). Trimming stripped 6 bases from V and 3 bases from J, with 14 bases between. CDR3 length equals 15 residues. Germline values: CDR1 MNHNS, CDR2 SASEGT. The chain's CDR3 is CASSLRGFANEKLFF. In DNA form, the CDR3 reads TGTGCCAGCAGCCTGAGGGGATTTGCTAATGAAAAACTGTTTTTT.

In nucleotides, the CDR3 is TGCGCCAGCAGCCCCACCCCAGGGTCCCCCCAAGAGACCCAGTACTTC. This sequence encodes CASSPTPGSPQETQYF. The chain combines TRBV4-1 with TRBJ2-5; tentatively, D is TRBD1 (5 bases). Looked up from germline, CDR1 is MGHRA and CDR2 is YSYEKL. The CDR3 extends over 16 amino acids. V dropped 4 bases and J dropped 1 base, with 16 bases sitting between them.

This clone showed up just a few times. V and J are TRBV7-2 and TRBJ1-3; D remains unclear. The CDR3 contains 14 residues. Trimming took off 1 base at V and 3 bases at J, with 7 bases between the two ends. Germline CDR1 is SGHTA and CDR2 is FQGNSA. CDR3 DNA: TGTGCCAGCAGCTTAGTTGTTCTTGGAAACACCATATATTTT. This encodes CASSLVVLGNTIYF.

This clone was recorded once. V gene TRBV7-2 combines with J gene TRBJ2-5; 14 nucleotides line up with TRBD2. Germline V CDR1 and CDR2: SGHTA, FQGNSA. The CDR3 sequence is 16 residues long. Losses at the gene ends were 3 bases for V and 5 bases for J; bases not matched to a gene: 5. The CDR3 DNA follows: TGTGCCAGCAGCTTTCGACTAGCGGGGGGGTCGGAGACCCAGTACTTC. Translated, it gives CASSFRLAGGSETQYF.

This chain links TRBV10-3 with TRBJ1-5, with D uncertain. Germline V gives CDR1 ENHRY, CDR2 SYGVKD. This CDR3 contains 15 residues. The germline V and J ends were trimmed by 0 bases and 7 bases, with 13 bases remaining between them. CDR3 nucleotide sequence: TGTGCCATCAGTGAGTCTAGGGAATTGGTACAGCCCCAGCATTTT. Translated, it gives CAISESRELVQPQHF.

The chain couples TRBV5-5 to TRBJ2-5; 7 bases map to TRBD2. Germline CDR1 and CDR2: SGHKS and YYEKEE (reference sequence). The CDR3 has 13 amino acids. J gave up 2 bases and V 3 bases, and 1 base lay outside the gene matches. CDR3 sequence: CASSWRGQETQYF. CDR3 DNA sequence: TGTGCCAGCAGCTGGCGGGGGCAAGAGACCCAGTACTTC.

This rearrangement joins TRBV14 to TRBJ2-2, with D perhaps assigned TRBD1 or TRBD2 (5 bases each). The CDR3 has 16 amino acids. V was trimmed by 4 bases and J by 3 bases, leaving 15 bases between them. CDR1 is SGHDN, CDR2 FVKESK, per germline. The CDR3 region is CASSRIEGPYTGELFF. The CDR3 bases are TGTGCCAGCAGCCGAATAGAGGGACCATACACCGGGGAGCTGTTTTTT.

The chain joins TRBV7-2 to TRBJ1-1, with unresolved D. V lost 3 bases and J lost 3, with 8 bases in between. The CDR3 totals 13 residues. The germline gives CDR1 SGHTA, CDR2 FQGNSA. CDR3 loop: CASSFNQHTEAFF. The CDR3 coding sequence is TGTGCCAGCAGCTTTAACCAGCACACTGAAGCTTTCTTT. The full variable domain, its missing parts supplied by reference TRBV7-2 and TRBJ1-1, is GAGVSQSPSNKVTEKGKDVELRCDPISGHTALYWYRQSLGQGLEFLIYFQGNSAPDKSGLPSDRFSAERTGGSVSTLTIQRTQQEDSAVYLCASSFNQHTEAFFGQGTRLTVV.

The chain couples TRBV2 to TRBJ1-3, with no clear D. This CDR3 region has 15 residues. Trimming stripped 6 bases from V and 0 bases from J, with 12 bases between. Germline V gives CDR1 SNHLY, CDR2 FYNNEI. DNA of the CDR3: TGTGCCAGCAGGATAACCGGGCTCTCTGGAAACACCATATATTTT. Protein sequence: CASRITGLSGNTIYF.

The genes are TRBV5-1 and TRBJ2-3; weak D call: TRBD2 (5 bases). With 2 bases removed from V and 1 base from J, the gap between germline ends came to 5 bases. The CDR3 spans 13 residues. Per germline, CDR1 SGHRS and CDR2 YFSETQ. The CDR3 region is CASSFSGTDTQYF. Here the CDR3 DNA reads TGCGCCAGCAGCTTTAGCGGCACAGATACGCAGTATTTT.

The V gene is TRBV9, the J gene TRBJ2-5; no firm D call. This CDR3 contains 16 residues. Germline V lookup: CDR1 SGDLS, CDR2 YYNGEE. Trimming pared 0 bases from V and 0 bases from J, leaving 12 bases between. The CDR3 region has the DNA TGTGCCAGCAGCGTAGCTCGGGTTGTGTACCAAGAGACCCAGTACTTC. It is translated as CASSVARVVYQETQYF.

The chain joins TRBV2 to TRBJ2-5; the D gene could be TRBD1 or TRBD2 (5 bases each). The CDR3 length is 13 residues. V was cut by 4 bases and J by 4 bases, with 10 bases left in between. Germline values: CDR1 SNHLY, CDR2 FYNNEI. The CDR3 region has the DNA TGTGCCAGCAGTGCCCGGGGCCCAGAGACCCAGTACTTC. It specifies CASSARGPETQYF.

J is TRBJ2-2 and V is TRBV5-1; 10 positions match TRBD2. The CDR3 spans 21 residues. Germline values: CDR1 SGHRS, CDR2 YFSETQ. V gave up 4 bases and J gave up 1 base; unmatched junction bases: 19. The CDR3 loop is CASSPRRKGTTSGVNTGELFF. CDR3 nucleotides: TGCGCCAGCAGCCCCAGGCGAAAGGGCACCACTAGCGGGGTGAACACCGGGGAGCTGTTTTTT.

This clone was observed once. The J gene is TRBJ2-1, the V gene TRBV7-2; D uncertain. CDR1 SGHTA and CDR2 FQGNSA come from the germline V gene. Trimming took 0 bases from V and 0 from J, leaving 12 bases between them. The CDR3 length is 17 residues. CDR3 amino acids: CASSLAQFRSSYNEQFF. CDR3 nucleotides: TGTGCCAGCAGCTTAGCCCAGTTTCGAAGCTCCTACAATGAGCAGTTCTTC.

The J gene is TRBJ1-2, the V gene TRBV2, with 9 positions matching TRBD1. The CDR3 sequence is 15 residues long. J lost 5 bases, V lost 6 bases, and 10 bases had no gene match. From germline, CDR1 is SNHLY and CDR2 FYNNEI. The CDR3 loop is CASSNLRTGAYGYTF. The CDR3 nucleotides are TGTGCCAGCAGCAACCTTAGGACAGGGGCGTATGGCTACACCTTC.